This T cell receptor beta chain appears in the sequencing data of a study of beta chain features in type 1 diabetes. Study results and caveats: Shorter templates may be favored by PCR, equally so in patients and controls.

V shed 5 bases, J shed 9 bases, and the junction held 12 bases outside the gene matches. Per germline, CDR1 SGHTA and CDR2 FQGNSA. The CDR3 totals 14 residues. Every isolated RNA sample was fully reverse transcribed, so sequencing captured expressed TCRB transcripts. Profiling relied on immunoSEQ multiplex PCR, and the TCRdb table lists in-frame clones only, not all of them. This sample has around 250,000 clones, with roughly 70% found just once. The table lists this clone with a count of one. The antigen remains undetermined. The specimen was naive CD4+ T cells from blood. This clonotype was sampled from a man younger than 45 in good health. J is TRBJ1-1 and V is TRBV7-2; 7 bases match TRBD1. The CDR3 nucleotides read TGTGCCAGCAGCCTCACGCGGGACAGTAGGAAAGCTTTCTTT. The encoded protein is CASSLTRDSRKAFF.